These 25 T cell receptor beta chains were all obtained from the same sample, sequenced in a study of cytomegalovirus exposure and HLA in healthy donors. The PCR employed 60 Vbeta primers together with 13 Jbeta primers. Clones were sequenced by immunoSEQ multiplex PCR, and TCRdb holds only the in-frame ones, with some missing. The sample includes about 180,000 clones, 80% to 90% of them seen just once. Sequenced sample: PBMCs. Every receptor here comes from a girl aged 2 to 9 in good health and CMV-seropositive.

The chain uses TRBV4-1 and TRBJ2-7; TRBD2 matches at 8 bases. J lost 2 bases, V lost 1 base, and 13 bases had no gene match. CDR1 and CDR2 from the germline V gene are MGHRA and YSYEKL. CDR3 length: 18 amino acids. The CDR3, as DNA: TGCGCCAGCAGCCAAGGGGGGTTCACTAGCGGTACCGCCTACGAGCAGTACTTC. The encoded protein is CASSQGGFTSGTAYEQYF.

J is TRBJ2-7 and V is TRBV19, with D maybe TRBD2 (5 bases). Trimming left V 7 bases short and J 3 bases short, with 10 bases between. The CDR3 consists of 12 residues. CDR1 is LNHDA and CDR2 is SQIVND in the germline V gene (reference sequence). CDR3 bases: TGTGCCAGTAATGGAGGAAACTACGAGCAGTACTTC. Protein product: CASNGGNYEQYF. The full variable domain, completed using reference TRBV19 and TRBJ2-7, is DGGITQSPKYLFRKEGQNVTLSCEQNLNHDAMYWYRQDPGQGLRLIYYSQIVNDFQKGDIAEGYSVSREKKESFPLTVTSAQKNPTAFYLCASNGGNYEQYFGPGTRLTVT.

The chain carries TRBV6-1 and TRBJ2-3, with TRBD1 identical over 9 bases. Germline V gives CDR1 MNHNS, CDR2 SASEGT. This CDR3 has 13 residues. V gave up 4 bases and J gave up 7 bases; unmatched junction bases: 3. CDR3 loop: CASSAGTGYTQYF. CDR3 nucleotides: TGTGCCAGCAGTGCCGGGACAGGGTATACGCAGTATTTT.

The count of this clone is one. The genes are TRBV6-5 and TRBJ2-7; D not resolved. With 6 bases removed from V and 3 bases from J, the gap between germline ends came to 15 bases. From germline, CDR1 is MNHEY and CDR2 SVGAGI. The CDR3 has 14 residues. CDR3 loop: CASSLSLLGYEQYF. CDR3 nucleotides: TGTGCCAGCAGCCTATCTCTACTCGGCTACGAGCAGTACTTC.

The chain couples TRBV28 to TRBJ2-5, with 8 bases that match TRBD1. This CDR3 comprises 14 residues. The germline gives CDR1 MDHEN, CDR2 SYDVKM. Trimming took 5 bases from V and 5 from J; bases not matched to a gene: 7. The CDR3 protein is CASSPRGLYETQYF. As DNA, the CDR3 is TGTGCCAGCAGTCCCAGGGGGCTCTACGAGACCCAGTACTTC.

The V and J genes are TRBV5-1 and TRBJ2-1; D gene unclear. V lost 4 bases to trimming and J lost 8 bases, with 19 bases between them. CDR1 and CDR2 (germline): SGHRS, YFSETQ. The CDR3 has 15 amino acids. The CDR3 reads CASSPRIPPTYEQFF. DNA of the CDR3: TGCGCCAGCAGCCCCAGGATCCCGCCTACATATGAGCAGTTCTTC.

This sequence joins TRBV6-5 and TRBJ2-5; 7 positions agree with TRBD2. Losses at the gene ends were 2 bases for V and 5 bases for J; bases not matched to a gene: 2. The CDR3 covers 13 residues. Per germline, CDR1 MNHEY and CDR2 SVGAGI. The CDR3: CASSYNGRETQYF. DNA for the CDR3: TGTGCCAGCAGTTACAACGGGAGGGAGACCCAGTACTTC.

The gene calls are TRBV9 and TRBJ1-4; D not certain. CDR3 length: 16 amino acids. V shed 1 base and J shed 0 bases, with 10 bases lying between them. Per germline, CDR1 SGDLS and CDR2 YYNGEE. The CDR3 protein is CASSVTTTATNEKLFF. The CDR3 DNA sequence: TGTGCCAGCAGCGTAACAACAACCGCAACTAATGAAAAACTGTTTTTT.

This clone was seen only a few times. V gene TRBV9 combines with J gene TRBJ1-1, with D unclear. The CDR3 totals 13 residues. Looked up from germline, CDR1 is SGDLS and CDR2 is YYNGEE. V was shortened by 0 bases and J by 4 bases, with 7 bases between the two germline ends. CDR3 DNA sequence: TGTGCCAGCAGCGTAGGTATCAGCACTGAAGCTTTCTTT. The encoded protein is CASSVGISTEAFF. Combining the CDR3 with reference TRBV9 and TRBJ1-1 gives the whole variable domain DSGVTQTPKHLITATGQRVTLRCSPRSGDLSVYWYQQSLDQGLQFLIQYYNGEERAKGNILERFSAQQFPDLHSELNLSSLELGDSALYFCASSVGISTEAFFGQGTRLTVV.

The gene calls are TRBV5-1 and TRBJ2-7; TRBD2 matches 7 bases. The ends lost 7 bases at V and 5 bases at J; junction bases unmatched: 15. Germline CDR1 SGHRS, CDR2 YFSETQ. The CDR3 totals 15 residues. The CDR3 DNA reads TGCGCCAGCGAGATAGGACTAGGGGCTAAGAACGAGCAGTACTTC. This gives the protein CASEIGLGAKNEQYF.

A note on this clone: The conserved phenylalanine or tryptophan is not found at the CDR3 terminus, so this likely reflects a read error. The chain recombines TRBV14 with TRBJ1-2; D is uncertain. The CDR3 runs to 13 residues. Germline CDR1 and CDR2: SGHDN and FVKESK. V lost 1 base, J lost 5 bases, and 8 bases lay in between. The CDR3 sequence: CASSQVRDYGYTV. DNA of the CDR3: TGTGCCAGCAGCCAAGTGCGGGATTATGGCTACACCGTC.

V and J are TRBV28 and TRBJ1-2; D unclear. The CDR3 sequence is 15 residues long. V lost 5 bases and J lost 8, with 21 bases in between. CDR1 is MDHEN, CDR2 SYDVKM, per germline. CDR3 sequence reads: CASSLPLRGAEGYTF. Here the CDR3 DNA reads TGTGCCAGCAGTCTCCCCCTTCGGGGTGCGGAGGGCTACACCTTC.

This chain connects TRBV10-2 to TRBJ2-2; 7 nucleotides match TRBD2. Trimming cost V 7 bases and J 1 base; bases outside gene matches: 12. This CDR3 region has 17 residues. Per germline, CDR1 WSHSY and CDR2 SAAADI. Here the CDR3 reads CASNPRVASGNTGELFF. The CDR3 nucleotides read TGCGCCAGCAACCCAAGGGTTGCTAGCGGGAACACCGGGGAGCTGTTTTTT.

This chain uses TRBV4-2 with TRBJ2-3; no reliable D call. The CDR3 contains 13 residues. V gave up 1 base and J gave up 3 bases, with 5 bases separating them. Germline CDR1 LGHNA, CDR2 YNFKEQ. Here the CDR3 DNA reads TGTGCCAGCAGCCAAGGTGTAACAGATACGCAGTATTTT. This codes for CASSQGVTDTQYF.

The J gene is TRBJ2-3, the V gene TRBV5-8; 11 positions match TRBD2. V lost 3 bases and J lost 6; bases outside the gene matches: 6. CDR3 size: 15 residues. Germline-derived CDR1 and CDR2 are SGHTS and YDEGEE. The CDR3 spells CASSSGLAVVDTQYF. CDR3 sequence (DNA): TGTGCCAGCAGCTCGGGACTAGCGGTAGTGGATACGCAGTATTTT.

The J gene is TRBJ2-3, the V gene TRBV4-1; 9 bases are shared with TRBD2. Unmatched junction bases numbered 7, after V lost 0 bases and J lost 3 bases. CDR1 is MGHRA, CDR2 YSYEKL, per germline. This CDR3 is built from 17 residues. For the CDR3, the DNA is TGCGCCAGCAGCCAAGATGGCGGTAGCGGGAGAACAGATACGCAGTATTTT. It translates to CASSQDGGSGRTDTQYF.

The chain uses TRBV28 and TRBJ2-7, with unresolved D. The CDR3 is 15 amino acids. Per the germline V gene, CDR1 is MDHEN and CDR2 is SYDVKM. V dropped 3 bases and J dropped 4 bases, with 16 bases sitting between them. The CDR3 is CASSFLDPGVYEQYF. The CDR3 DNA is TGTGCCAGCAGTTTTTTAGACCCGGGTGTTTACGAGCAGTACTTC.

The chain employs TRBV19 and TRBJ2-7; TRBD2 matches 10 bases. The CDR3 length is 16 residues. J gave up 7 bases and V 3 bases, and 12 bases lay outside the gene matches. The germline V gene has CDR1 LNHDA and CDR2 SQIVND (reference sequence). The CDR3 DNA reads TGTGCCAGTAGTATTTCCCTATGGACTAGCGGAGAAGAGCAGTACTTC. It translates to CASSISLWTSGEEQYF.

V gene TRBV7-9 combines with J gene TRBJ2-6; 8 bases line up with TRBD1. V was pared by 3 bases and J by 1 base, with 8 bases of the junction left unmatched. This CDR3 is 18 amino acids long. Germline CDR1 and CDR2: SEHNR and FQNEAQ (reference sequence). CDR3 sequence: CASSFSGQGPSGANVLTF. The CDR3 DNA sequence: TGTGCCAGCAGCTTTTCCGGACAGGGTCCATCTGGGGCCAACGTCCTGACTTTC.

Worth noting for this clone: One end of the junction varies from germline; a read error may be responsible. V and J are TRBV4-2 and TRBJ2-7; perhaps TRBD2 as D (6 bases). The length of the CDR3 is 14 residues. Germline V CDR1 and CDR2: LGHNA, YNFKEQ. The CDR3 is CASSKEGTSYEQYF. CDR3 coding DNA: TGTGCCAGCAGCAAAGAGGGGACTTCCTACGAGCAGTACTTC.

The CDR3 DNA follows: TGTGCCACCAGCAGAGGACAGATAAACACCGGGGAGCTGTTTTTT. Residues: CATSRGQINTGELFF. This rearrangement joins TRBV15 to TRBJ2-2; D is perhaps TRBD1 (5 bases). The V gene lost 1 base and the J gene lost 2 bases, with 8 bases spanning the gap. The germline gives CDR1 LNHNV, CDR2 YYDKDF (reference sequence). This CDR3 contains 15 residues.

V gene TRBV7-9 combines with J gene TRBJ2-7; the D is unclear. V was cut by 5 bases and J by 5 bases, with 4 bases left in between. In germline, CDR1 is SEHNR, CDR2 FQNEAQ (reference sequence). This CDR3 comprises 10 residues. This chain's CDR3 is CASSPDEQYF. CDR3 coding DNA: TGTGCCAGCAGCCCCGACGAGCAGTACTTC.

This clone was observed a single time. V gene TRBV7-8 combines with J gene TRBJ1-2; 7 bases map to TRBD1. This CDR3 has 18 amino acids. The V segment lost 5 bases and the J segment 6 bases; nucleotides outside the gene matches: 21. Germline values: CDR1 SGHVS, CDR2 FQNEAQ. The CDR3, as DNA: TGTGCCAGCAGCCTGAGAGGGGTTTTAGTTGGACAGGTTCATGGCTACACCTTC. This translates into CASSLRGVLVGQVHGYTF. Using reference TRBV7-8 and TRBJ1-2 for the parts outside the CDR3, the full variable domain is GAGVSQSPRYKVAKRGQDVALRCDPISGHVSLFWYQQALGQGPEFLTYFQNEAQLDKSGLPSDRFFAERPEGSVSTLKIQRTQQEDSAVYLCASSLRGVLVGQVHGYTFGSGTRLTVV.

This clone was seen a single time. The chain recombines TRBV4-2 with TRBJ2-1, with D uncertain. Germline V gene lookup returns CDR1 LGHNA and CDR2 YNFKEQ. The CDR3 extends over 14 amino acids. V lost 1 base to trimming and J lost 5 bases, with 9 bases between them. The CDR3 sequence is CASSQVVSDNEQFF. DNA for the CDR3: TGTGCCAGCAGCCAAGTGGTCAGCGACAATGAGCAGTTCTTC.

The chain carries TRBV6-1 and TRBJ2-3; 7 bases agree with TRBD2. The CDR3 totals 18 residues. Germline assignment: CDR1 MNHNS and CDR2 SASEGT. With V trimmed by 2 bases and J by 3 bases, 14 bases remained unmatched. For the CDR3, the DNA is TGTGCCAGCAGTGAATCTATTCTCCGGACTAGTAGAACAGATACGCAGTATTTT. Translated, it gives CASSESILRTSRTDTQYF.